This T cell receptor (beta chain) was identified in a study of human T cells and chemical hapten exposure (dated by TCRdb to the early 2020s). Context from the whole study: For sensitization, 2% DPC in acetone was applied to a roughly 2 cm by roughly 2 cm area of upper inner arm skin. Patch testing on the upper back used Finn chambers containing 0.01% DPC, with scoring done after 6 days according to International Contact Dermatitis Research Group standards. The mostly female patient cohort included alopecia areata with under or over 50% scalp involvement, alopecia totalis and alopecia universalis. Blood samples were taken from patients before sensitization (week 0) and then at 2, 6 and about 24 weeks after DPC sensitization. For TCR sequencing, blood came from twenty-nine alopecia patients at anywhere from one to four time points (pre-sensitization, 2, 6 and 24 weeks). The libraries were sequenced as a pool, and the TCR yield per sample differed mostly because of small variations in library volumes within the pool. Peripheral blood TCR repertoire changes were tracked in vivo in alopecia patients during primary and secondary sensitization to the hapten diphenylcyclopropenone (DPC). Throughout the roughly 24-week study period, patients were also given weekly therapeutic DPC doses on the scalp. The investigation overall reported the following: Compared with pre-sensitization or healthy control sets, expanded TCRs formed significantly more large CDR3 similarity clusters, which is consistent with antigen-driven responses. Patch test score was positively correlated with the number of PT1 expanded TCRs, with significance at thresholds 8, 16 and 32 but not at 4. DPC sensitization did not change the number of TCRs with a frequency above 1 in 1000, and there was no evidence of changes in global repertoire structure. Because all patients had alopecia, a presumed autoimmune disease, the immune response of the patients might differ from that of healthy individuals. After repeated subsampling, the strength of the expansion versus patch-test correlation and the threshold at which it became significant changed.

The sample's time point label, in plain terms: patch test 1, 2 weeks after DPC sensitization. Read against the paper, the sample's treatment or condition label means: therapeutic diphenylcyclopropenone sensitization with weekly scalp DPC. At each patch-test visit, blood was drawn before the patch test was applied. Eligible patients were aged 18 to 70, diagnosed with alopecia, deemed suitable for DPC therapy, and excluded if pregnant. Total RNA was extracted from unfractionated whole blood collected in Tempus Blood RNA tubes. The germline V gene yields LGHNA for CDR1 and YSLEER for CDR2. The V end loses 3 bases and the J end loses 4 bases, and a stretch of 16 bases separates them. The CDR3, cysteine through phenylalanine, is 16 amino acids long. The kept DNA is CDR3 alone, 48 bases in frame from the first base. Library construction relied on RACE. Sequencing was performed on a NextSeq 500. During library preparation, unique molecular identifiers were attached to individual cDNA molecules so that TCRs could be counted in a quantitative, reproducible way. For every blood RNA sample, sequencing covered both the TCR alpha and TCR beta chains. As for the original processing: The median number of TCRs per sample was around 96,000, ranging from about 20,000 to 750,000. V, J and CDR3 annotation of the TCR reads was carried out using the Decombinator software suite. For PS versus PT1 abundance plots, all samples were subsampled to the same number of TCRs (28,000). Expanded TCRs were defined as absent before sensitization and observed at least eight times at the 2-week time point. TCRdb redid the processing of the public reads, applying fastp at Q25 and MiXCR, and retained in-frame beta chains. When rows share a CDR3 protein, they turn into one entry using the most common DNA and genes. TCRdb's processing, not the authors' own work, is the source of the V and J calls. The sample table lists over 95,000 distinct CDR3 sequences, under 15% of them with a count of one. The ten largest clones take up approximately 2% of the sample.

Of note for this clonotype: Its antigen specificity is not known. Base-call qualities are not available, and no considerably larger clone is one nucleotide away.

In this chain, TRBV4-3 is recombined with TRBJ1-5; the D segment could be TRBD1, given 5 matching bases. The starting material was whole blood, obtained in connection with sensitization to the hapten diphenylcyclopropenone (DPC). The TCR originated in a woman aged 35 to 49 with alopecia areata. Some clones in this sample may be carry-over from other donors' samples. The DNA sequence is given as TGCGCCAGCAGCCAGGAACCGGGACTCTCTAATCAGCCCCAGCATTTT. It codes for CASSQEPGLSNQPQHF.